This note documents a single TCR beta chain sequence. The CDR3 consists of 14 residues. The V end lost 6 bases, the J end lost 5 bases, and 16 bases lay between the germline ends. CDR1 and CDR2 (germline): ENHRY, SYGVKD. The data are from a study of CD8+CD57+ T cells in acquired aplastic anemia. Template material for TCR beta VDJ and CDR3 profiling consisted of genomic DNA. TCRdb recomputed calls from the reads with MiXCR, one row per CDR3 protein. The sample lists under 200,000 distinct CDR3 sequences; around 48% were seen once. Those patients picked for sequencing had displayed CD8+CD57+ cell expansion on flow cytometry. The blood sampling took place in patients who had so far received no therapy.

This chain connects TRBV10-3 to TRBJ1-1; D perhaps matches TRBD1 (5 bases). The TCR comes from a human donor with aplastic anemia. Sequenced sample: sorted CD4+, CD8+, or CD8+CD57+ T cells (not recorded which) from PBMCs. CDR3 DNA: TGTGCCATCAGAGAAACAGGCGGGGTGACTGAAGCTTTCTTT. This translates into CAIRETGGVTEAFF.